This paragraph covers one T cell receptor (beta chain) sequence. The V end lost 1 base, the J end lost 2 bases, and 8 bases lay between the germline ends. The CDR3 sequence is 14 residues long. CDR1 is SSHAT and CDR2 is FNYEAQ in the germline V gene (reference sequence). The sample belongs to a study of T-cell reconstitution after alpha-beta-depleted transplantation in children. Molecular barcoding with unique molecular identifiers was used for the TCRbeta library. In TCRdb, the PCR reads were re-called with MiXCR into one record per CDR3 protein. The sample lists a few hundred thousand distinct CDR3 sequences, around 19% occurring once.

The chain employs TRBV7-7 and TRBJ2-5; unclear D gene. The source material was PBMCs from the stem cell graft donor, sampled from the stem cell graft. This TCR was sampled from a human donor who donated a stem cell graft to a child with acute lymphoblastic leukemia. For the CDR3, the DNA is TGTGCCAGCAGCTTAGTCTTGGGTCAAGAGACCCAGTACTTC. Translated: CASSLVLGQETQYF.